This T cell receptor beta chain came from a study of blood T cell repertoires in COVID-19. The wider study: From the United States, Italy and Spain came samples of acute and convalescent COVID-19. Nucleic acid was either cDNA or gDNA, and it came from T cells, B-cell-depleted T cells, or PBMCs.

Trimming at V came to 4 bases and at J to 0 bases, leaving 6 bases not matched to a gene. The germline V gene has CDR1 SGHRS and CDR2 YFSETQ. This CDR3 has 15 residues. Authors' analysis steps: Researchers report that nucleated cell counts were estimated from reference gene primer amplification. Profiling relied on immunoSEQ multiplex PCR, and the TCRdb table lists in-frame clones only, not all of them. D and trimming come from the DNA, and the V and J calls and clone size come from that table. The repertoire holds approximately 230,000 clones, under 85% seen once, with roughly 4% in the top ten. The chain employs TRBV5-1 and TRBJ1-1; 7 positions match TRBD1. Sequencing was performed on peripheral blood. This sequence was found in a woman aged 40 to 55 with active or convalescent COVID-19. The CDR3 protein is CASSLRQGVNTEAFF. The CDR3 bases are TGCGCCAGCAGCCTACGCCAGGGGGTGAACACTGAAGCTTTCTTT. The full variable domain, its missing parts supplied by reference TRBV5-1 and TRBJ1-1, is KAGVTQTPRYLIKTRGQQVTLSCSPISGHRSVSWYQQTPGQGLQFLFEYFSETQRNKGNFPGRFSGRQFSNSRSEMNVSTLELGDSALYLCASSLRQGVNTEAFFGQGTRLTVV.